Below, one TCR beta chain is given with its context. The CDR3 has 14 amino acids. Trimming left V 7 bases short and J 5 bases short, with 17 bases between. The germline gives CDR1 MDHEN, CDR2 SYDVKM. This sample was taken from a study of cytomegalovirus exposure and HLA in healthy donors. PCR amplification relied on 60 Vbeta primers (plus 13 Jbeta primers). Repertoires were generated with immunoSEQ multiplex PCR, while TCRdb's copy carries only in-frame clones and drops some. The sample has roughly 130,000 clones, approximately 80% seen once; the top ten hold more than 1.5%. The rearrangement joins TRBV28 to TRBJ1-1; D is perhaps TRBD1 (5 bases). Sequencing was done on a sample of PBMCs. This clonotype was obtained from a man younger than 35 in good health and CMV-seronegative. CDR3 bases: TGTGCCAGCATGGAATCGGGGGAAAAAACTGAAGCTTTCTTT. Translated: CASMESGEKTEAFF.